The 12 T cell receptor beta chains listed next were all sequenced from one sample in a study of preoperative IRX-2 immunotherapy in early breast cancer. Libraries were prepared by immunoSEQ multiplex PCR; TCRdb keeps only in-frame clonotypes and omits some of them. Of tens of thousands of clones in the sample, roughly 96% are singletons; the top ten hold approximately 6.5%. Treatment specified: preoperative locoregional IRX-2 cytokine immunotherapy. Sampling was done from a patient treated with IRX-2 immunotherapy. Source of these receptors: a human donor with breast cancer.

The rearrangement links TRBV27 to TRBJ2-2, with D uncertain. CDR1 and CDR2 (germline): MNHEY, SMNVEV (reference sequence). V was trimmed by 4 bases and J by 9 bases, leaving 9 bases between them. CDR3 size: 12 residues. The CDR3 loop reads CASSSHLRELFF. DNA for the CDR3: TGTGCCAGCAGTTCGCACCTCCGGGAGCTGTTTTTT.

The chain joins TRBV29-1 to TRBJ2-5; D perhaps matches TRBD1 (6 bases). The length of the CDR3 is 16 residues. V shed 3 bases and J shed 1 base, with 18 bases lying between them. Germline CDR1 is SQVTM and CDR2 is ANQGSEA. In DNA form, the CDR3 reads TGCAGCGTTGATATCTGGGGGCGAGGACCCCAAGAGACCCAGTACTTC. Translating it yields CSVDIWGRGPQETQYF.

About this clone itself: The junction shows a germline mismatch at one end, possibly a read error. Within the sample, other DNA sequences also encode this same CDR3. V is TRBV7-2 and J is TRBJ1-2; no clear D gene. The length of the CDR3 is 16 residues. Looked up from germline, CDR1 is SGHTA and CDR2 is FQGNSA. CDR3 residues: CASSSRGGRWGYGYTF. The CDR3 bases are TGTGCCAGTAGCTCCCGTGGCGGCAGGTGGGGCTATGGCTACACCTTC.

The V call is TRBV7-9, the J call TRBJ2-3; TRBD2 agrees at 15 bases. Germline trimming cut 8 bases from V and 5 bases from J; bases unmatched to any gene: 2. The CDR3 contains 14 residues. Germline V gives CDR1 SEHNR, CDR2 FQNEAQ (reference sequence). This CDR3 is CASPGLAGGDTQYF. In nucleotides, the CDR3 is TGTGCCAGCCCGGGACTAGCGGGAGGAGATACGCAGTATTTT.

This clone has just one count. The chain uses TRBV13 and TRBJ2-7; D uncertain. CDR3 length: 11 amino acids. CDR1 and CDR2 from the germline V gene are PRHDT and FYEKMQ (reference sequence). V lost 3 bases and J lost 2, with 2 bases in between. The CDR3 nucleotides read TGTGCCAGCAGCTTCCCCTACGAGCAGTACTTC. Amino acids: CASSFPYEQYF. The entire variable domain, with the rest obtained from reference TRBV13 and TRBJ2-7, is as follows: AAGVIQSPRHLIKEKRETATLKCYPIPRHDTVYWYQQGPGQDPQFLISFYEKMQSDKGSIPDRFSAQQFSDYHSELNMSSLELGDSALYFCASSFPYEQYFGPGTRLTVT.

The chain combines TRBV7-3 with TRBJ2-1, with 8 bases that match TRBD2. The CDR3 covers 15 residues. Germline V gives CDR1 SGHTA, CDR2 FQGTGA. V shed 3 bases and J 1 base; nucleotides not matched to a gene: 2. The CDR3, as DNA: TGTGCCAGCAGCTTCGGACTAGCATCCTACAATGAGCAGTTCTTC. It translates to CASSFGLASYNEQFF.

The genes are TRBV6-6 and TRBJ1-4, with TRBD1 matching over 8 bases. V was clipped by 6 bases and J by 5 bases; unmatched bases: 8. Germline V gene sequence: CDR1 MNHNY, CDR2 SVGAGI (reference sequence). The CDR3 is 15 amino acids. For the CDR3, the DNA is TGTGCCAGCAGGGGGTGGGACAGGCCGAATGAAAAACTGTTTTTT. This translates into CASRGWDRPNEKLFF.

The table lists this clone with a count of one. In nucleotides, the CDR3 is TGTGCCAGCAGCTCCGGGGGACTAGCGGGGGGTGAGCAGTTCTTC. This codes for CASSSGGLAGGEQFF. The genes are TRBV7-8 and TRBJ2-1, with 15 bases matching TRBD2. Germline trimming cut 4 bases from V and 9 bases from J; bases unmatched to any gene: 4. The CDR3 runs to 15 residues. Germline V gene lookup returns CDR1 SGHVS and CDR2 FQNEAQ.

The chain combines TRBV15 with TRBJ2-5; D is ambiguous. There are 11 residues in the CDR3. V was clipped by 5 bases and J by 6 bases, with 7 bases between them. Germline V lookup: CDR1 LNHNV, CDR2 YYDKDF (reference sequence). The CDR3 DNA follows: TGTGCCACCAGCGGCCGAAAGACCCAGTACTTC. Its protein product is CATSGRKTQYF.

The V gene is TRBV11-2, the J gene TRBJ2-1, with D perhaps TRBD1 or TRBD2 (5 bases each). Trimming shortened V by 5 bases and J by 7 bases, and 12 bases separated the two germline ends. Germline CDR1 SGHAT, CDR2 FQNNGV. This CDR3 has 13 amino acids. The CDR3 nucleotides are TGTGCCAGCAGCGCCGGGACGGGTAATGAGCAGTTCTTC. It is translated as CASSAGTGNEQFF.

V usage is TRBV28 and J usage is TRBJ2-1, with a tentative D call TRBD2 (6 bases). Trimming left V 0 bases short and J 2 bases short, with 8 bases between. CDR1 is MDHEN and CDR2 is SYDVKM in the germline V gene. The CDR3 has 15 residues. Here the CDR3 DNA reads TGTGCCAGCAGTTTATGGGGGACTCCCTACAATGAGCAGTTCTTC. This codes for CASSLWGTPYNEQFF. Variable domain in full (rest from reference TRBV28 and TRBJ2-1): DVKVTQSSRYLVKRTGEKVFLECVQDMDHENMFWYRQDPGLGLRLIYFSYDVKMKEKGDIPEGYSVSREKKERFSLILESASTNQTSMYLCASSLWGTPYNEQFFGPGTRLTVL.

This chain uses TRBV5-1 with TRBJ2-7, with D perhaps matching TRBD1 or TRBD2 (7 bases each). The CDR3 covers 13 residues. V was pared by 4 bases and J by 7 bases, with 15 bases between. The V gene's germline CDR1 is SGHRS and CDR2 YFSETQ. The CDR3 reads CASSQGEGREQYF. CDR3 DNA: TGCGCCAGCAGCCAGGGGGAGGGGCGAGAGCAGTACTTC.